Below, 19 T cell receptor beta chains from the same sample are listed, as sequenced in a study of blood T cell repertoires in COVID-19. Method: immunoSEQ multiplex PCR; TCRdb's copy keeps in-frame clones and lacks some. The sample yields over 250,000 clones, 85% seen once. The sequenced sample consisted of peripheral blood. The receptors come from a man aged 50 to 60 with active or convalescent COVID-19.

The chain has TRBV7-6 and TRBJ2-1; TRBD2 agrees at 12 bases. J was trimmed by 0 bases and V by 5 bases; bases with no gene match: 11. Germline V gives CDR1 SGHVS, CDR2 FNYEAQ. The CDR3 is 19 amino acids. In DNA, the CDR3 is TGTGCCAGCAGCCCCGGGACTAGCGGGTGGGAGAGCTCCTACAATGAGCAGTTCTTC. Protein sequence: CASSPGTSGWESSYNEQFF.

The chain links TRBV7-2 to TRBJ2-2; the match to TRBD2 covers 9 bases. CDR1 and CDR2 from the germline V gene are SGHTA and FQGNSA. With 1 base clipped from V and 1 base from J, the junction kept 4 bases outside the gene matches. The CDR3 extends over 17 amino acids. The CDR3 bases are TGTGCCAGCAGCTTAGTAGCGGGAGCGAAGAACACCGGGGAGCTGTTTTTT. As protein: CASSLVAGAKNTGELFF.

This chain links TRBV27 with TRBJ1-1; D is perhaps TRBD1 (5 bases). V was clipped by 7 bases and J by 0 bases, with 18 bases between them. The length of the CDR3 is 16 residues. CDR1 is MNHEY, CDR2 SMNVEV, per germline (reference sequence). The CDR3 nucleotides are TGTGCCAGCAAGGCGGGGGTCGGAGGAGTGAACACTGAAGCTTTCTTT. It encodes CASKAGVGGVNTEAFF.

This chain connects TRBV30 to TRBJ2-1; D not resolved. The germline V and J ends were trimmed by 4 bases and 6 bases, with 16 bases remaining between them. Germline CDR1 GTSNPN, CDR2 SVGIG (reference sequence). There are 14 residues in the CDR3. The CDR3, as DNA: TGTGCCTGGAAACCTGTCGGTCAGGCCAATGAGCAGTTCTTC. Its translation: CAWKPVGQANEQFF. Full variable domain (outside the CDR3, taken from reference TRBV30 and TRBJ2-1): SQTIHQWPATLVQPVGSPLSLECTVEGTSNPNLYWYRQAAGRGLQLLFYSVGIGQISSEVPQNLSASRPQDRQFILSSKKLLLSDSGFYLCAWKPVGQANEQFFGPGTRLTVL.

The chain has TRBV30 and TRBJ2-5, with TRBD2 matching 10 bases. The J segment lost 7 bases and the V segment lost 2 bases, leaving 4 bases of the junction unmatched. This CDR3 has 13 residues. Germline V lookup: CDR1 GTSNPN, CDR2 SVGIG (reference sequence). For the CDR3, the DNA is TGTGCCTGGAGTCCAGCGGGAGGGCTGACCCAGTACTTC. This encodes CAWSPAGGLTQYF.

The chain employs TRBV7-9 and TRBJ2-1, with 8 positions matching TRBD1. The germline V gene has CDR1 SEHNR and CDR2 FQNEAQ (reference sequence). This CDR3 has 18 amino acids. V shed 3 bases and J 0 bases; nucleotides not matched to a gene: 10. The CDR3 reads CASSLRWDRRSSYNEQFF. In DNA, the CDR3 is TGTGCCAGCAGCTTGAGATGGGACAGGCGATCCTCCTACAATGAGCAGTTCTTC. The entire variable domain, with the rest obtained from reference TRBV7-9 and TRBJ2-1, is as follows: DTGVSQNPRHKITKRGQNVTFRCDPISEHNRLYWYRQTLGQGPEFLTYFQNEAQLEKSRLLSDRFSAERPKGSFSTLEIQRTEQGDSAMYLCASSLRWDRRSSYNEQFFGPGTRLTVL.

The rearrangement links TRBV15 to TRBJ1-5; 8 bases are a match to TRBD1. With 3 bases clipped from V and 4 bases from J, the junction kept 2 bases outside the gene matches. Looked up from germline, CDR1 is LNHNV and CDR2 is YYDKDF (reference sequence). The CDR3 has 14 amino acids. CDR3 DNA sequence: TGTGCCACCAGCAGCCGGACAGGGAATCAGCCCCAGCATTTT. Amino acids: CATSSRTGNQPQHF.

In nucleotides, the CDR3 is TGTGCCAGCAGCACTTGGACAGGGGACGCTGAAGCTTTCTTT. It encodes CASSTWTGDAEAFF. V and J are TRBV11-1 and TRBJ1-1; 9 bases align to TRBD1. J gave up 6 bases and V 5 bases, and 7 bases lay outside the gene matches. There are 14 residues in the CDR3. Germline V gene lookup returns CDR1 SGHAT and CDR2 FQDESV (reference sequence).

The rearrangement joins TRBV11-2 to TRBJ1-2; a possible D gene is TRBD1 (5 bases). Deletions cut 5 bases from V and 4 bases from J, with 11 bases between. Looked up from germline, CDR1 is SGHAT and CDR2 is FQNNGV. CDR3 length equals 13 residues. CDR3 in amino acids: CASSVSGAYGYTF. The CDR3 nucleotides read TGTGCCAGCAGCGTCAGTGGGGCCTATGGCTACACCTTC.

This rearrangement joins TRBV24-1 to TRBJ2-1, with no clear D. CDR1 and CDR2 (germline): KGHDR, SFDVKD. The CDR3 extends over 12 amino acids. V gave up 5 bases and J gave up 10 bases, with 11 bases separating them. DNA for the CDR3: TGTGCCACCAGTGTTCCCGCCGGGGAGCAGTTCTTC. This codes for CATSVPAGEQFF.

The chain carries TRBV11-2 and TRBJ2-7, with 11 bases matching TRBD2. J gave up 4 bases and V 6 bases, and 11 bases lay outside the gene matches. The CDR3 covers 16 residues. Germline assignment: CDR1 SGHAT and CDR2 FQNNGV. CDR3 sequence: CASRRVSGRAPYEQYF. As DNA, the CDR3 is TGTGCCAGCAGACGGGTTAGCGGGAGGGCCCCTTACGAGCAGTACTTC.

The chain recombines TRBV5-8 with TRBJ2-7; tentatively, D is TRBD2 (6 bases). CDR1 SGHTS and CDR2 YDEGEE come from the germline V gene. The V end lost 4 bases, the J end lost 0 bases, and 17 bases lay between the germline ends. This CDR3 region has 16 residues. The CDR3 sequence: CASSRRRDSRSYEQYF. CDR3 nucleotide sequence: TGTGCCAGCAGCAGACGCCGGGACTCCCGCTCCTACGAGCAGTACTTC.

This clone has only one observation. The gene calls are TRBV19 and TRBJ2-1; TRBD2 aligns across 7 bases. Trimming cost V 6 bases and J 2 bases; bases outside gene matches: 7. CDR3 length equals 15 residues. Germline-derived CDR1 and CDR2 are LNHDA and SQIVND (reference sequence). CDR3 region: CASSPWREPYNEQFF. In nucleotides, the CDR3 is TGTGCCAGTAGCCCCTGGCGGGAGCCCTACAATGAGCAGTTCTTC.

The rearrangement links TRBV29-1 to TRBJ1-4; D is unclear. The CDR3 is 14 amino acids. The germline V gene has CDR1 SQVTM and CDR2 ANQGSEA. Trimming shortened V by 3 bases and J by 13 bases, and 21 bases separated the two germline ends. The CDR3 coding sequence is TGCAGCGTTGAGGTGGACGTCCCGGGGTCTGGACTGTTTTTT. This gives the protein CSVEVDVPGSGLFF.

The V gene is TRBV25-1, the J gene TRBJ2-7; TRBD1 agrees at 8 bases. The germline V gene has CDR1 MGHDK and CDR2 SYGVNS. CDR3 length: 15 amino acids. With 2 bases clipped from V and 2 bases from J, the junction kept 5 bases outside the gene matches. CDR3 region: CASSEGQGFAYEQYF. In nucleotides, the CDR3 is TGTGCCAGCAGTGAAGGACAGGGATTCGCCTACGAGCAGTACTTC.

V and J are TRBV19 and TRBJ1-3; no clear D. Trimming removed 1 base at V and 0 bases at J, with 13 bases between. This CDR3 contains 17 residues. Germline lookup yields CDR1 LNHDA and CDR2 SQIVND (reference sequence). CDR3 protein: CASSIVPGKSSGNTIYF. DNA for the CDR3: TGTGCCAGTAGTATAGTCCCCGGGAAGAGCTCTGGAAACACCATATATTTT.

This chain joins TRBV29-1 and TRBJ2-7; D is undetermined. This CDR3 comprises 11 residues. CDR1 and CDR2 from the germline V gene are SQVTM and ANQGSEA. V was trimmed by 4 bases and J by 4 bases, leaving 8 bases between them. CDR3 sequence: CSVGALYEQYF. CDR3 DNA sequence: TGCAGCGTTGGGGCCTTGTACGAGCAGTACTTC.

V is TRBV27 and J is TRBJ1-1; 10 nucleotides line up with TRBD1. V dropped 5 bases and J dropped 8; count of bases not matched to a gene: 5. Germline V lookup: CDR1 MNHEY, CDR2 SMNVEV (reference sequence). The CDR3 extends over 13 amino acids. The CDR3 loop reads CASSGGQGKEAFF. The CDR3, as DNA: TGTGCCAGCAGTGGGGGACAGGGGAAAGAAGCTTTCTTT.

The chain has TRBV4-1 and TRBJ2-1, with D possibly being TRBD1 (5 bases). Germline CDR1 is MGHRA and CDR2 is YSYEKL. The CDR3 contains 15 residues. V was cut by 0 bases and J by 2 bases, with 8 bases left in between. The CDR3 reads CASSQEPGTYNEQFF. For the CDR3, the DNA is TGCGCCAGCAGCCAAGAGCCAGGGACCTACAATGAGCAGTTCTTC.